This is a list of T cell receptor beta chains from one sample in a study of OX40 agonist ivuxolimab in advanced cancers. Libraries were prepared by immunoSEQ multiplex PCR; TCRdb keeps only in-frame clonotypes and omits some of them. The sample includes tens of thousands of clones, 75% to 85% of them seen just once. The sample consisted of CD4+ or CD8+ T cells sorted from blood, taken in a trial of the OX40 agonist ivuxolimab. Source of these receptors: an adult with an advanced solid tumor such as melanoma, head and neck, liver or kidney cancer. Both conserved end residues are part of each CDR3. Each record gives: V gene, J gene, CDR3 protein.

TRBV6-5,TRBJ2-1,CASSYSLSLFNEQFF
TRBV2,TRBJ1-6,CASRGTESSYNSPLHF
TRBV5-6,TRBJ1-6,CASSLGSAGNSPLHF
TRBV7-3,TRBJ2-2,CASSITGTVRTGELFF
TRBV10-3,TRBJ1-3,CAIGSDSGNTIYF
TRBV5-6,TRBJ1-1,CASSLYPAMNTEAFF
TRBV7-2,TRBJ2-7,CASSRLYEQYF
TRBV7-9,TRBJ2-3,CASSFSDIKGDTQYF
TRBV10-2,TRBJ1-5,CASREGQVNQPQHF
TRBV18,TRBJ1-1,CASSPQSSNTEAFF
TRBV27,TRBJ1-5,CASSLSAGVQPQHF
TRBV6-5,TRBJ2-7,CASSYLDPKTYEQYF
TRBV27,TRBJ2-2,CASSLFTGVGGTGELFF
TRBV5-8,TRBJ1-5,CASSSQGRHQPQHF
TRBV7-2,TRBJ2-3,CASSFGGSSTDTQYF
TRBV27,TRBJ2-6,CASSSWGGANVLTF
TRBV29-1,TRBJ2-3,CSVGSSLTPGTLTDTQYF
TRBV6-1,TRBJ1-1,CASSELYRGNTEAFF